The text below deals with one T cell receptor (beta chain). This receptor's antigen is unknown. Base qualities are not provided; no much larger clone lies one nucleotide away. The germline V gene yields KGHDR for CDR1 and SFDVKD for CDR2. For this chain, trimming is 6 bases at the V end and 2 bases at the J end, and the number of junction bases without a gene match is 6. The CDR3 sequence holds 15 residues, the cysteine and phenylalanine included. Only CDR3 DNA remains: 45 bases, in frame from the first base. This sample is drawn from a study of response to subunit inactivated influenza vaccine (dated 2018 in TCRdb). Regarding the research as a whole: The study used deep quantitative T cell receptor repertoire profiling to track responses to a trivalent subunit inactivated influenza vaccine. General conclusions and limits of the study: The authors proposed that each seasonal influenza vaccination may bring in only a limited number of new T cells.

Library generation was performed with RT-PCR. Sequenced on an Illumina HiSeq 2500. The public sequencing data were trimmed at Q25 with fastp and processed into clonotypes with MiXCR by TCRdb, which kept only in-frame beta chains. All rows with the same CDR3 protein become a single entry with the most common DNA and genes. This sample is represented by about 520,000 distinct CDR3 sequences; roughly 25% of them were singletons. In total, the top ten clones hold 1.9% of the sample. This TCR was recovered from a man over 45 who received an inactivated influenza vaccine. Donor details come from another sample of the same person, matched by shared clones. The sample was CD4+ T cells sorted from PBMCs, taken approximately 5 days after vaccination. The chain is assembled from TRBV24-1 and TRBJ2-1, with TRBD2 identical over 7 junction bases. The CDR3 sequence is CATSSGGGPYNEQFF. The base sequence is TGTGCCACCAGTAGTGGCGGGGGACCCTACAATGAGCAGTTCTTC.